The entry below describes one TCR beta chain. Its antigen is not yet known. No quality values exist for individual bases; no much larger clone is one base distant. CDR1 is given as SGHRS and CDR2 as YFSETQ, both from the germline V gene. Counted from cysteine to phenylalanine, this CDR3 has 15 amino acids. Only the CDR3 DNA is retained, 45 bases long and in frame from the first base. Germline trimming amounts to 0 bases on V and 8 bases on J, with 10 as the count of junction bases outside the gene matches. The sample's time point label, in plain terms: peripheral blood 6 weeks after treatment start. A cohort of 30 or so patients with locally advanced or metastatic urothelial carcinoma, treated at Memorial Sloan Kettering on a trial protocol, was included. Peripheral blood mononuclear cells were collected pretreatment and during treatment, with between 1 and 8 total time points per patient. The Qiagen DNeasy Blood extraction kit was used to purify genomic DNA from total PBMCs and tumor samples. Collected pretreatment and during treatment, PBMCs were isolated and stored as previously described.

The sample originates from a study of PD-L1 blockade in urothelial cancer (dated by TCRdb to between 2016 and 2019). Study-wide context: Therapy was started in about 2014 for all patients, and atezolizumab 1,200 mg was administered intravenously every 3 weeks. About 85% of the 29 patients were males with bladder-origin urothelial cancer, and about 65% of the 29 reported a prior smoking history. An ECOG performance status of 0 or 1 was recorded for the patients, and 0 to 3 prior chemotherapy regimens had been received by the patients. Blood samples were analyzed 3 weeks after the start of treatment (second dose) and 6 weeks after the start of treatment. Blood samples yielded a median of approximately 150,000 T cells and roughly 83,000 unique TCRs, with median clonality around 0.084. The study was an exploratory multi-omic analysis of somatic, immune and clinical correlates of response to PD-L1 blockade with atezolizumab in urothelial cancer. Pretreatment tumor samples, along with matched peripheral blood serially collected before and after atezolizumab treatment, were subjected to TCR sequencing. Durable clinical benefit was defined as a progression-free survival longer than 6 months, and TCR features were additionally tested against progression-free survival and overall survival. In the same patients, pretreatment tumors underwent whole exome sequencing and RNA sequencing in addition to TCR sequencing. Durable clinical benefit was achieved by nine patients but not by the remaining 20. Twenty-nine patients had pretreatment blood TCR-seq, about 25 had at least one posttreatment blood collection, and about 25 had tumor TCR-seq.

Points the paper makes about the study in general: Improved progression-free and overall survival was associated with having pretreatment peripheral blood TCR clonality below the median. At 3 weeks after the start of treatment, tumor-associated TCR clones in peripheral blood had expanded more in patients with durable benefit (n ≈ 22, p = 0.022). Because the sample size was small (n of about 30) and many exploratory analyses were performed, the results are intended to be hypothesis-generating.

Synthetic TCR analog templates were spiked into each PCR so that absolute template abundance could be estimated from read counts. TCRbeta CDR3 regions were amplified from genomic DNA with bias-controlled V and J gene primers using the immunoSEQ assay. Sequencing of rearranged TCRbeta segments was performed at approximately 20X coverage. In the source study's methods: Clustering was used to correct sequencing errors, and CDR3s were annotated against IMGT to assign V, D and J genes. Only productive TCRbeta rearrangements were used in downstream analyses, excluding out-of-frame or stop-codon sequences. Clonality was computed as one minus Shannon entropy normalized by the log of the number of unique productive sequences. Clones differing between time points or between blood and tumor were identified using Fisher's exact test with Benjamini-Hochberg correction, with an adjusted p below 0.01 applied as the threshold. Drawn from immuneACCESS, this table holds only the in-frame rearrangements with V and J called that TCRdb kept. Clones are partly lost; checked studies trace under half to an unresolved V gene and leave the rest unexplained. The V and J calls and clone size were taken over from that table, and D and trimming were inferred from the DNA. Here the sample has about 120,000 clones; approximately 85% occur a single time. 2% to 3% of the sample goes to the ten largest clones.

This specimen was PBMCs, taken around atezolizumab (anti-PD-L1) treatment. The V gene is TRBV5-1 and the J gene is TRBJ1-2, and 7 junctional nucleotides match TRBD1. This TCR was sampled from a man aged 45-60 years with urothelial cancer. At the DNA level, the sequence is TGCGCCAGCAGCTTGGTAGCCAGGGGGGACTTCGGCTACACCTTC. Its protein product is CASSLVARGDFGYTF.